One sample yielded the 26 T cell receptor beta chains listed below, sequenced in a study of CXCR3-negative and CXCR3-positive naive CD8 T cells. Study conclusions and caveats: CXCR3-positive naive cells had more hydrophobic TRB CDR3s than CXCR3-negative naive cells.

Antigen specificity for these receptors is unknown. UMI-tagged TRB cDNA libraries were built via 5' RACE. TCRdb reanalyzed the 5' RACE reads and collapses them to one entry per CDR3 protein, without DNA. This repertoire includes some 140,000 distinct CDR3 sequences. The sample consisted of naive CXCR3+ CD8+ T cells from blood. Indicated subset: CD45RO-CCR7+CD27+CD95- naive CD8+ T cells expressing CXCR3 (TNR3+). Every receptor here comes from a human donor in good health. Some clones in this sample may be carry-over from other donors' samples.

The J gene is TRBJ1-5, the V gene TRBV6-5; TCRdb proposes TRBD1, but this gene call is untestable without DNA. The CDR3 runs to 13 residues. CDR1 is MNHEY and CDR2 is SVGAGI in the germline V gene. This chain's CDR3 is CASTAGVWEPQHF.

This rearrangement joins TRBV29-1 to TRBJ2-5; checking the TCRdb D call of TRBD2 is not possible without DNA. There are 12 residues in the CDR3. Germline CDR1 reads SQVTM; CDR2 reads ANQGSEA. The CDR3: CSVAGGQETQYF.

The chain employs TRBV6-2 or TRBV6-3 and TRBJ2-7. This CDR3 comprises 13 residues. Germline assignment: CDR1 MNHEY and CDR2 SVGEGT. CDR3: CASTPSESYEQYF.

The chain uses TRBV7-9 and TRBJ2-1; TCRdb's D gene call, TRBD1, goes unchecked for lack of DNA. Germline CDR1 and CDR2: SEHNR and FQNEAQ (reference sequence). This CDR3 contains 13 residues. CDR3 loop: CASSPTARNEQFF.

This rearrangement joins TRBV20-1 to TRBJ2-7; TCRdb selects TRBD2, and the lack of DNA leaves this call unchecked. Germline V gene lookup returns CDR1 DFQATT and CDR2 SNEGSKA (reference sequence). CDR3 length equals 14 residues. CDR3 protein: CSAPTSSGALEQYF.

This chain connects TRBV27 to TRBJ2-7; without DNA, the TCRdb call of TRBD1 cannot be checked. The CDR3 extends over 14 amino acids. Germline V CDR1 and CDR2: MNHEY, SMNVEV (reference sequence). The CDR3 loop is CASRLGGLIYEQYF.

The rearrangement uses TRBV12-3 or TRBV12-4 and TRBJ1-5. This CDR3 spans 15 amino acids. This CDR3 is CASSPQELGNQPQHF.

The chain joins TRBV28 to TRBJ2-5; TCRdb returns TRBD2, unconfirmable since there is no DNA. There are 14 residues in the CDR3. Per the germline V gene, CDR1 is MDHEN and CDR2 is SYDVKM. Here the CDR3 reads CASSLQREAETQYF.

The gene calls are TRBV20-1 and TRBJ2-7; TCRdb returns TRBD1, unconfirmable since there is no DNA. Germline lookup yields CDR1 DFQATT and CDR2 SNEGSKA (reference sequence). The CDR3 runs to 15 residues. The CDR3 loop reads CSARVPLGANYEQYF.

The CDR3 region is CASSQTGSGYNEQFF. The rearrangement joins TRBV5-1 to TRBJ2-1; TCRdb's assignment of TRBD1 cannot be checked, as there is no DNA. Germline V gene lookup returns CDR1 SGHRS and CDR2 YFSETQ. The CDR3 loop spans 15 amino acids.

V and J are TRBV7-6 and TRBJ1-4. Germline loops: CDR1 SGHVS, CDR2 FNYEAQ. The CDR3 contains 15 residues. The CDR3 protein is CASSLLNVPSEKLFF.

The rearrangement links TRBV4-2 to TRBJ2-3. Per germline, CDR1 LGHNA and CDR2 YNFKEQ. The CDR3 runs 15 residues. The chain's CDR3 is CASSLDGSTTDTQYF.

The CDR3 loop is CASSLIGGGEQYF. The genes are TRBV7-3 and TRBJ2-7; the TCRdb D gene call, TRBD1, has no DNA to confirm it. CDR1 and CDR2 from the germline V gene are SGHTA and FQGTGA. The CDR3 has 13 amino acids.

The chain uses TRBV28 and TRBJ1-1; no DNA is available, so the TRBD1 call from TCRdb remains unchecked. CDR1 and CDR2 from the germline V gene are MDHEN and SYDVKM. The CDR3 runs to 17 residues. CDR3 amino acids: CASSSDPGQRMNTEAFF.

The chain employs TRBV29-1 and TRBJ1-1; TCRdb gives TRBD1 as the D gene, but with no DNA this cannot be confirmed. The CDR3 has 12 amino acids. The V gene's germline CDR1 is SQVTM and CDR2 ANQGSEA. The CDR3: CSVDGANTEAFF. Filled out from reference TRBV29-1 and TRBJ1-1, the complete variable domain reads SAVISQKPSRDICQRGTSLTIQCQVDSQVTMMFWYRQQPGQSLTLIATANQGSEATYESGFVIDKFPISRPNLTFSTLTVSNMSPEDSSIYLCSVDGANTEAFFGQGTRLTVV.

The chain links TRBV6-4 to TRBJ1-1; checking the TCRdb D call of TRBD1 is not possible without DNA. The CDR3 is made up of 16 amino acids. CDR1 and CDR2 (germline): MRHNA, SNTAGT. CDR3 amino acids: CASSDSPGQGRVEAFF.

The J gene is TRBJ2-3, the V gene TRBV7-3; TCRdb returns TRBD1, unconfirmable since there is no DNA. The CDR3 runs to 12 residues. From germline, CDR1 is SGHTA and CDR2 FQGTGA. The CDR3 spells CASSYGADTKYF.

The chain employs TRBV12-3 or TRBV12-4 and TRBJ1-1. This CDR3 comprises 14 residues. The chain's CDR3 is CASSLEQEKTEAFF.

The chain employs TRBV5-3 and TRBJ2-1; TCRdb's D gene call, TRBD1, goes unchecked for lack of DNA. TRBV5-3 is an open reading frame whose function is uncertain. The CDR3 totals 16 residues. CDR3 residues: CARSLIPTETEDEQFF.

The CDR3 loop reads CASSTGLAGQETQYF. The J gene is TRBJ2-5, the V gene TRBV12-3 or TRBV12-4; the TRBD2 assignment by TCRdb is unverifiable without DNA. The CDR3 has 15 amino acids.

CDR3 loop: CASSVGSGTREQYF. V gene TRBV9 combines with J gene TRBJ2-7; TCRdb returns TRBD2, unconfirmable since there is no DNA. Germline lookup yields CDR1 SGDLS and CDR2 YYNGEE. This CDR3 spans 14 amino acids.

V is TRBV4-1 and J is TRBJ1-1; TCRdb's D call of TRBD1 is untestable without DNA. There are 17 residues in the CDR3. Per germline, CDR1 MGHRA and CDR2 YSYEKL. The CDR3 protein is CASSQKDRVGVNTEAFF.

The chain carries TRBV15 and TRBJ2-1; as DNA is missing, the TRBD2 call by TCRdb cannot be tested. The CDR3 extends over 17 amino acids. CDR1 LNHNV and CDR2 YYDKDF come from the germline V gene (reference sequence). This chain's CDR3 is CATSNPTRRVPYNEQFF.

The V gene is TRBV5-1, the J gene TRBJ2-1; TCRdb's D call of TRBD2 is untestable without DNA. This CDR3 region has 15 residues. Germline loops: CDR1 SGHRS, CDR2 YFSETQ. The CDR3 reads CASSFGARSYNEQFF.

J is TRBJ1-5 and V is TRBV7-8; TCRdb outputs TRBD1, but without DNA this stays unchecked. Germline CDR1 reads SGHVS; CDR2 reads FQNEAQ. The CDR3 totals 15 residues. The CDR3: CASSLEIRANQPQHF.

The rearrangement uses TRBV20-1 and TRBJ2-7; TCRdb designates TRBD2, a call that cannot be tested without DNA. The CDR3 has 13 amino acids. Germline V gene lookup returns CDR1 DFQATT and CDR2 SNEGSKA (reference sequence). CDR3 loop: CSARVRAGYEQYF.